A single sample is the source of the 2 T cell receptor beta chains below, sequenced in a study of blood T cell repertoires in COVID-19. Measured with immunoSEQ multiplex PCR; TCRdb has only the in-frame clones, and not every one. The sample contains 140,000 to 150,000 clones, approximately 84% of which appear only once. The sequenced sample consisted of peripheral blood. The receptors derive from a human donor in a cohort sampled during active COVID-19.

The chain is built from TRBV5-1 and TRBJ2-6, with TRBD1 matching over 8 bases. This CDR3 spans 18 amino acids. The trim removed 0 bases at V and 0 bases at J, leaving 5 bases unmatched. Germline assignment: CDR1 SGHRS and CDR2 YFSETQ. The CDR3 DNA reads TGCGCCAGCAGCTTGGGGACAGGGCAAACCTCTGGGGCCAACGTCCTGACTTTC. Its protein is CASSLGTGQTSGANVLTF. Supplemented by reference TRBV5-1 and TRBJ2-6, the full variable domain reads KAGVTQTPRYLIKTRGQQVTLSCSPISGHRSVSWYQQTPGQGLQFLFEYFSETQRNKGNFPGRFSGRQFSNSRSEMNVSTLELGDSALYLCASSLGTGQTSGANVLTFGAGSRLTVL.

The rearrangement joins TRBV27 to TRBJ2-5, with D possibly TRBD1 on 5 matching bases. The V end was cut by 6 bases, the J end by 4 bases, with 15 bases between. This CDR3 comprises 14 residues. CDR1 MNHEY and CDR2 SMNVEV come from the germline V gene (reference sequence). The CDR3 loop reads CASSFARARETQYF. The DNA for the CDR3 is TGTGCCAGCAGCTTCGCCAGGGCCCGAGAGACCCAGTACTTC.